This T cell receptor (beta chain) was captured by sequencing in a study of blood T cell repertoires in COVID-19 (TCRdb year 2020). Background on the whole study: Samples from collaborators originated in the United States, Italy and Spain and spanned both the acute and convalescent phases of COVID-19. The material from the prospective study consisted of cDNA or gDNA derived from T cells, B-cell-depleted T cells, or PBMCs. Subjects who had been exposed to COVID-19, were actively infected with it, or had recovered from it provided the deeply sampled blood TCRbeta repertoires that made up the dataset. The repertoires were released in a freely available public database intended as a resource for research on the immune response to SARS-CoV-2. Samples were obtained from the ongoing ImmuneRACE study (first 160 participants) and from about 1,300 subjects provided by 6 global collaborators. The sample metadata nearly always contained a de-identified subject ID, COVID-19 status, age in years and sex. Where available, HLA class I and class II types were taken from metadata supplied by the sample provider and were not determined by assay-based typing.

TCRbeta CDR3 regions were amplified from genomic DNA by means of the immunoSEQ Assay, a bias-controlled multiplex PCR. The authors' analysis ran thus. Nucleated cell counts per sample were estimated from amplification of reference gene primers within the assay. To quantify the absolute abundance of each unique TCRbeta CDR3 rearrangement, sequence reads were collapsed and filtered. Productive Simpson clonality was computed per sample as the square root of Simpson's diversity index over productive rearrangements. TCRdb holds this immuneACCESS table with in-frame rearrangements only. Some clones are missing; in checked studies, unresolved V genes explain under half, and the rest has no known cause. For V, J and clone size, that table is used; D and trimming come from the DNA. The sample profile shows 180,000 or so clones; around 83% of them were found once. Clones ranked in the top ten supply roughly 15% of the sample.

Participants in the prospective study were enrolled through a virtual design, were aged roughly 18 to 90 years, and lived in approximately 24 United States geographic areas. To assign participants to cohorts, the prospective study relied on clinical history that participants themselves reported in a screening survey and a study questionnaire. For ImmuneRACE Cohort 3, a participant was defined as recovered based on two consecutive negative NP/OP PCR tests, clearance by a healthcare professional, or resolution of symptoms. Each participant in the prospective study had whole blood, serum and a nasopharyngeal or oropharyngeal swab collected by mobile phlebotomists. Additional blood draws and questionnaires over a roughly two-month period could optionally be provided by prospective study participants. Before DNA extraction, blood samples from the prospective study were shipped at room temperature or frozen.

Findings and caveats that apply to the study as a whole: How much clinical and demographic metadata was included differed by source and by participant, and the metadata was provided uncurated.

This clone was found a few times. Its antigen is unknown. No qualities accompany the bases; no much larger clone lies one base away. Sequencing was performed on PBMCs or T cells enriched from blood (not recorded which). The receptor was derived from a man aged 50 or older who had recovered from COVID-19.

The DNA sequence is as follows: TGTGCCAGCAGCGGGGTTTTTATGGGGGCCGATAATTCACCCCTCCACTTT. It translates as CASSGVFMGADNSPLHF. The chain couples TRBV5-6 to TRBJ1-6; D gene: possibly TRBD1, on 6 matching bases. A distance of 19 bases separates the germline ends of V and J, which lose 4 bases and 5 bases respectively. The germline V gene provides CDR1 SGHDT and CDR2 YYEEEE. The CDR3 starts with the cysteine, ends with the phenylalanine, and has 17 residues. The kept DNA is CDR3 alone, 51 bases in frame from the first base.